The clone carrying this T cell receptor beta chain has a handful of counts. The entry originates in a study of T-cell reconstitution after alpha-beta-depleted transplantation in children. The germline V gene encodes CDR1 SGDLS and CDR2 YYNGEE. The CDR3 runs 13 residues. V gave up 6 bases and J gave up 3 bases, with 12 bases separating them. TCRbeta library construction was performed incorporating unique molecular identifiers. TCRdb reprocessed the PCR reads with MiXCR, giving one entry per CDR3 protein. The table has about 540,000 distinct CDR3 sequences, about 16% seen once. The source material was PBMCs from the stem cell graft donor, sampled from the stem cell graft. The rearrangement links TRBV9 to TRBJ1-2; D perhaps matches TRBD1 (5 bases). This TCR was sampled from a human donor who donated a stem cell graft to a child with acute lymphoblastic leukemia. CDR3 DNA sequence: TGTGCCAGCACCCGTGACAGAGACTATGGCTACACCTTC. Translated, it gives CASTRDRDYGYTF.